The 5 T cell receptor beta chains listed next were all sequenced from one sample in a study of blood T cell repertoires in COVID-19. Repertoires were generated with immunoSEQ multiplex PCR, while TCRdb's copy carries only in-frame clones and drops some. The sample lists fewer than 350,000 clones, approximately 88% occurring once. Sequencing was carried out using peripheral blood. The source of these receptors is a man aged 30 to 45 with COVID-19, enrolled during active disease.

The CDR3 DNA follows: TGTGCCAGCTCACTCCCAGGGTCCGGGCAGTACTTC. Protein sequence: CASSLPGSGQYF. The J gene is TRBJ2-7, the V gene TRBV18; D perhaps matches TRBD1 (5 bases). This CDR3 contains 12 residues. CDR1 and CDR2 (germline): KGHSH, LQKENI. Deletions cut 4 bases from V and 9 bases from J, with 13 bases between.

The V and J genes are TRBV27 and TRBJ1-4, with 8 bases matching TRBD1. Trimming cost V 0 bases and J 7 bases; bases outside gene matches: 4. The germline V gene has CDR1 MNHEY and CDR2 SMNVEV (reference sequence). The CDR3 is 15 residues long. In DNA form, the CDR3 reads TGTGCCAGCAGTTTATCCGCAGGGGGCGGTGAAAAACTGTTTTTT. It specifies CASSLSAGGGEKLFF.

V usage is TRBV12-3 or TRBV12-4 and J usage is TRBJ2-1; D not certain. V was shortened by 2 bases and J by 10 bases, with 12 bases between the two germline ends. The CDR3 totals 13 residues. CDR3 sequence: CASSLWSSNEQFF. CDR3 DNA sequence: TGTGCCAGCAGTTTATGGAGTAGCAACGAGCAGTTCTTC.

The V call is TRBV27, the J call TRBJ2-5; TRBD2 agrees at 12 bases. Germline V gene sequence: CDR1 MNHEY, CDR2 SMNVEV (reference sequence). Unmatched junction bases numbered 9, after V lost 8 bases and J lost 5 bases. This CDR3 is built from 15 residues. The CDR3 loop reads CASGTLAGGGETQYF. The CDR3 DNA sequence: TGTGCCAGCGGAACTCTAGCGGGAGGGGGGGAGACCCAGTACTTC.

V is TRBV24-1 and J is TRBJ2-5, with 7 nucleotides matching TRBD1. Germline values: CDR1 KGHDR, CDR2 SFDVKD. J lost 5 bases, V lost 3 bases, and 8 bases had no gene match. This CDR3 is 15 amino acids long. The CDR3 DNA is TGTGCCACCAGTGATCCTAGACAGGGAGCGGAGACCCAGTACTTC. Residues: CATSDPRQGAETQYF.